The rows below give T cell receptor beta chains drawn from one sample of a study of technical replicates of blood from several donors. Sequencing used immunoSEQ multiplex PCR; TCRdb keeps in-frame clones, though not all of them. The sample records around 76,000 clones, about nine tenths being singletons. The sequenced sample consisted of T cells isolated from PBMCs. The receptor set was obtained from a human donor in good health. The CDR3 runs from the conserved cysteine through the conserved F or W. The D gene is left open where the match is weak. Some rows mark clone size as missing; the rest say once, few, many or name a class of expanded clone.

>NA|NA|TRBJ2-1|TRBV7-8
CASSLAPGMSYNEQFF
TGTGCCAGCAGCTTAGCCCCGGGGATGTCCTACAATGAGCAGTTCTTC
>NA|NA|TRBJ2-7|TRBV7-9
CASSLGEAAYEQYF
TGTGCCAGCAGCTTAGGGGAGGCGGCCTACGAGCAGTACTTC
>NA|NA|TRBJ1-2|TRBV6-1
CARRDGANYGYTF
TGTGCCAGGCGGGACGGAGCTAACTATGGCTACACCTTC
>NA|NA|TRBJ1-1|TRBV5-1
CASSSVMNTEAFF
TGCGCCAGCAGCTCAGTCATGAACACTGAAGCTTTCTTT
>once|NA|TRBJ1-3|TRBV4-2
CASSQEIISGNTIYF
TGTGCCAGCAGCCAAGAAATCATCTCTGGAAACACCATATATTTT
>NA|NA|TRBJ1-2|TRBV23-1
CASSQSNTAEANYGYTF
TGCGCCAGCAGTCAATCCAACACAGCCGAAGCTAACTATGGCTACACCTTC
>NA|TRBD1|TRBJ1-1|TRBV30
CAWSHRDRVGTEAFF
TGTGCCTGGAGTCATAGGGACAGGGTAGGGACTGAAGCTTTCTTT
>NA|TRBD2|TRBJ2-1|TRBV11-2
CASRVGTSGISDEQFF
TGTGCCAGCAGAGTTGGGACTAGCGGGATCAGCGATGAGCAGTTCTTC
>NA|NA|TRBJ2-5|TRBV5-5
CASSLLYLQGQETQYF
TGTGCCAGCAGCCTACTCTACTTACAGGGCCAAGAGACCCAGTACTTC
>NA|TRBD1|TRBJ1-1|TRBV7-3
CASSLGTGTEAFF
TGTGCCAGCAGCTTAGGGACAGGAACTGAAGCTTTCTTT
>NA|TRBD2|TRBJ2-1|TRBV29-1
CSTGTSGSEQFF
TGCAGCACCGGGACTAGCGGGAGTGAGCAGTTCTTC
>NA|NA|TRBJ1-5|TRBV28
CASRGAWRNQPQHF
TGTGCCAGCCGCGGGGCATGGCGCAATCAGCCCCAGCATTTT
>NA|TRBD1|TRBJ2-7|TRBV18
CASSPTGAYEQYF
TGTGCCAGCTCGCCTACAGGGGCCTACGAGCAGTACTTC
>once|NA|TRBJ2-7|TRBV11-1
CASSLLTGLYPYEQYF
TGTGCCAGCAGCCTATTAACAGGGCTCTACCCCTACGAGCAGTACTTC
>NA|NA|TRBJ1-2|TRBV4-2
CASSQDYGQQTGGGYTF
TGTGCCAGCAGCCAAGATTATGGGCAACAGACGGGGGGTGGCTACACCTTC
>NA|NA|TRBJ2-3|TRBV6-5
CASSYQQSTDTQYF
TGTGCCAGCAGTTATCAACAAAGCACAGATACGCAGTATTTT
>NA|TRBD2|TRBJ2-7|TRBV14
CASSLLTSAYEQYF
TGTGCCAGCAGCCTTTTGACTAGCGCCTACGAGCAGTACTTC
>NA|TRBD1|TRBJ1-4|TRBV25-1
CASSSGTDFEKLFF
TGTGCCAGCAGCTCCGGGACAGACTTCGAAAAACTGTTTTTT
>NA|TRBD2|TRBJ2-7|TRBV5-6
CASRNLAVEEQYF
TGTGCCAGCAGGAACCTAGCGGTGGAAGAGCAGTACTTC
>NA|TRBD2|TRBJ2-1|TRBV7-2
CASSLWGGETYNEQFF
TGTGCCAGCAGCTTATGGGGAGGGGAAACTTACAATGAGCAGTTCTTC
>few|NA|TRBJ1-1|TRBV5-4
CASSDDRLEAFF
TGTGCCAGCAGCGATGACCGACTCGAAGCTTTCTTT
>once|NA|TRBJ2-5|TRBV14
CASSPGLQETQYF
TGTGCCAGCAGCCCGGGACTGCAAGAGACCCAGTACTTC
>NA|NA|TRBJ1-3|TRBV6-1
CASSEARYREGSNTIYF
TGTGCCAGCAGTGAAGCGCGGTACAGGGAGGGTTCGAACACCATATATTTT
>few|TRBD2|TRBJ2-3|TRBV10-1
CASSLLAGVGTDTQYF
TGCGCCAGCAGTCTACTAGCGGGAGTTGGCACAGATACGCAGTATTTT
>NA|NA|TRBJ2-5|TRBV5-1
CASSGAPGETQYF
TGCGCCAGCAGTGGCGCGCCGGGAGAGACCCAGTACTTC
>once|TRBD1|TRBJ2-7|TRBV18
CASSQGQGTSYEQYF
TGTGCCAGCTCTCAGGGACAGGGCACCTCCTACGAGCAGTACTTC
>NA|TRBD1|TRBJ1-2|TRBV15
CATSLTQGADYGYTF
TGTGCCACCAGCCTTACCCAGGGGGCGGACTATGGCTACACCTTC
>NA|TRBD2|TRBJ2-1|TRBV7-8
CASSPGLAGGPFYEQFF
TGTGCCAGCAGCCCGGGGCTAGCGGGAGGGCCGTTCTATGAGCAGTTCTTC
>NA|NA|TRBJ1-1|TRBV2
CASSDRVSSGEAFF
TGTGCCAGCAGTGATCGTGTCAGCTCGGGTGAAGCTTTCTTT
>NA|NA|TRBJ1-5|TRBV7-2
CASSLGGFRPQHF
TGTGCCAGCAGCTTGGGAGGGTTTCGGCCCCAGCATTTT
>NA|TRBD2|TRBJ2-2|TRBV19
CASSINLAGGRTGELFF
TGTGCCAGTAGTATAAATCTAGCGGGAGGGCGCACCGGGGAGCTGTTTTTT
>NA|TRBD2|TRBJ2-7|TRBV19
CASSGLAGGYEQYF
TGTGCCAGTAGTGGGCTAGCGGGAGGTTACGAGCAGTACTTC
>NA|NA|TRBJ2-3|TRBV29-1
CSMTKTGFTDTQYF
TGCAGCATGACGAAAACAGGGTTCACAGATACGCAGTATTTT
>NA|TRBD2|TRBJ2-1|TRBV27
CASSRLAGANEQFF
TGTGCCAGCAGTAGACTAGCGGGAGCCAATGAGCAGTTCTTC
>NA|NA|TRBJ2-7|TRBV18
CASSLTGGALYEQYF
TGTGCCAGCTCGCTTACAGGGGGGGCCCTTTACGAGCAGTACTTC
>once|NA|TRBJ1-4|TRBV5-1
CASSMDRAREEKLFF
TGCGCCAGCAGCATGGACAGAGCAAGGGAGGAAAAACTGTTTTTT
>NA|NA|TRBJ1-1|TRBV30
CAWSSGVTTEAFF
TGTGCCTGGAGCTCAGGGGTGACCACTGAAGCTTTCTTT